A selection of T cell receptor beta chains follows, all from one sample in a study of T cell responses to AZD1222 COVID-19 vaccine. Some clones are missing from TCRdb's copy, which holds only in-frame ones; the method was immunoSEQ multiplex PCR. The sample records about 56,000 clones, approximately 83% being singletons. Sequences were derived from peripheral blood, sampled on day 0 of AZD1222 vaccination. These receptors were collected from an adult in good health. Both conserved end residues are trimmed from each CDR3. A D gene is named only where the DNA matches it firmly.

v_gene,j_gene,d_gene,CDR3aa
TRBV6-1,TRBJ2-4,NA,ASSDGSRTYKNIQY
TRBV19,TRBJ1-5,NA,ASRFGGNSNQPQH
TRBV7-2,TRBJ2-7,NA,ASSLVGDFYEQY
TRBV9,TRBJ2-2,NA,ASSVDLVGEITGELF
TRBV11-3,TRBJ2-2,NA,ASSLQTTGELF
TRBV6-6,TRBJ1-2,TRBD1,ASSYSTGLDYGYT
TRBV4-1,TRBJ1-1,NA,ASSQDMAGSWGTEAF
TRBV6-4,TRBJ2-2,TRBD2,ASSRLAANTGELF
TRBV7-6,TRBJ1-1,NA,ASSLVGPDNTEAF
TRBV5-1,TRBJ2-1,NA,ASSLVGSWGDEQF
TRBV19,TRBJ1-5,NA,ASSKSGAQPQH
TRBV27,TRBJ2-2,NA,ASSLYVALGGRGTGELF
TRBV28,TRBJ1-2,TRBD1,ASSTSSGTGGAYGYT
TRBV7-3,TRBJ2-3,NA,ASSLTTAAGHQGTQY
TRBV29-1,TRBJ1-1,NA,SLTTRMNTEAF
TRBV11-2,TRBJ1-6,NA,ASSSEFAGYSPLH
TRBV29-1,TRBJ1-2,NA,SVDVGPGGYT
TRBV2,TRBJ1-4,NA,ASKSRTENEKLF
TRBV5-6,TRBJ2-1,TRBD2,ASSLAGRGGLWNEQF
TRBV24-1,TRBJ2-1,TRBD2,ATSDLPRTSGGAYEQF
TRBV7-8,TRBJ1-1,NA,ASSRGVLNTEAF
TRBV7-2,TRBJ1-5,NA,ASSLESGPGQPQH
TRBV29-1,TRBJ1-2,TRBD1,SASTGDQGYT
TRBV7-6,TRBJ1-1,TRBD1,ASSLGGTGNTEAF
TRBV6-5,TRBJ1-1,NA,ASIPGLLNTEAF
TRBV28,TRBJ2-2,NA,ASSFSTGTTNTGELF
TRBV28,TRBJ1-6,TRBD1,ASRPTGEYNSPLH
TRBV6-2/TRBV6-3,TRBJ2-7,TRBD1,ASSPVDRGRYEQY
TRBV29-1,TRBJ2-1,TRBD2,SVPRGTRLINEQF
TRBV2,TRBJ2-7,NA,ASSPDSPYEQY
TRBV6-5,TRBJ2-3,NA,ASSYSPGTDTQY
TRBV10-3,TRBJ1-5,NA,AISESVRQPNQPQH
TRBV6-4,TRBJ2-1,TRBD2,ASSDLRSGGHSYNEQF
TRBV6-4,TRBJ1-2,NA,ASSGQPTNYGYT
TRBV28,TRBJ2-1,TRBD1,ASRDQGARYEQF
TRBV15,TRBJ1-5,NA,ATSRGPTRTNQPQH
TRBV19,TRBJ1-1,TRBD1,ASRIGDRAVGTEAF
TRBV20-1,TRBJ2-1,NA,SAIWGIEQF
TRBV18,TRBJ1-5,TRBD1,ASSGRTGGDGNQPQH
TRBV3-1/TRBV3-2,TRBJ2-7,TRBD1,ARQGLAYEQY
TRBV4-1,TRBJ1-5,NA,ASSFPGDQPQH
TRBV4-1,TRBJ2-1,TRBD1,ASSRSLGTAKDNEQF
TRBV15,TRBJ1-5,NA,ATSRESGRGAQPQH
TRBV10-2,TRBJ2-1,TRBD2,ASIPGGVSYNEQF